Presented here are 30 T cell receptor beta chains from one specimen sequenced in a study of T and B cells in COVID-19 patients. Multiplex PCR with BIOMED2 TRB-A/B primer pools amplified TRB rearrangements. In TCRdb, the multiplex PCR reads were re-called with MiXCR into one record per CDR3 protein. The table lists 20,000 or so distinct CDR3 sequences, roughly 36% of them singletons. Blood genomic DNA input for TRB amplification was roughly 250-500 ng. The sample consisted of blood. These receptors all come from a human donor with active COVID-19.

This chain joins TRBV5-6 and TRBJ1-3; D might be TRBD1 (5 bases). The CDR3 length is 18 residues. Germline V gene lookup returns CDR1 SGHDT and CDR2 YYEEEE. Trimming cost V 4 bases and J 0 bases, with 20 bases left between them. CDR3 coding DNA: TGTGCCAGCAGCCAACAAGCGGGGCGGAGACTCTCTGGAAACACCATATATTTT. Its protein product is CASSQQAGRRLSGNTIYF.

This clonotype was seen at least ten times. The chain has TRBV15 and TRBJ2-3; possible D gene TRBD2, 6 bases. The length of the CDR3 is 16 residues. Trimming pared 4 bases from V and 3 bases from J, leaving 17 bases between. CDR1 LNHNV and CDR2 YYDKDF come from the germline V gene (reference sequence). In DNA, the CDR3 is TGTGCCACCAGCACCGGAGGGGCTAGTTCGACAGATACGCAGTATTTT. Its translation: CATSTGGASSTDTQYF.

This clonotype was seen just once. It may be a read error: a sequence one base away is much more abundant. The V and J genes are TRBV29-1 and TRBJ1-2; a possible D gene is TRBD1 (5 bases). From germline, CDR1 is SQVTM and CDR2 ANQGSEA. The CDR3 length is 14 residues. CDR3 sequence: CSVPVGQANFGYTF. CDR3 in DNA: TGCAGCGTCCCGGTTGGACAAGCTAACTTTGGCTACACCTTC.

The chain has TRBV18 and TRBJ2-5; D not certain. Germline values: CDR1 KGHSH, CDR2 LQKENI. V gave up 0 bases and J gave up 1 base, with 9 bases separating them. The CDR3 consists of 15 residues. This chain's CDR3 is CASSPPAEPQETQYF. CDR3 sequence (DNA): TGTGCCAGCTCACCACCGGCCGAGCCCCAAGAGACCCAGTACTTC.

The chain carries TRBV6-2 or TRBV6-3 and TRBJ2-7; maybe TRBD2 (6 bases). Germline CDR1 MNHEY, CDR2 SVGEGT. The CDR3 has 15 residues. V lost 5 bases and J lost 6, with 20 bases in between. This chain's CDR3 is CASSRGALGGGEQYF. CDR3 bases: TGTGCCAGCAGTCGCGGGGCGCTGGGTGGGGGCGAGCAGTACTTC.

The rearrangement links TRBV19 to TRBJ1-5, with 7 bases that match TRBD1. Germline-derived CDR1 and CDR2 are LNHDA and SQIVND (reference sequence). J was trimmed by 4 bases and V by 4 bases; bases with no gene match: 4. The CDR3 sequence is 14 residues long. CDR3 nucleotide sequence: TGTGCCAGTAGTACTTCAGGGGGGAATCAGCCCCAGCATTTT. This translates into CASSTSGGNQPQHF.

The rearrangement links TRBV5-6 to TRBJ1-5, with D uncertain. Germline lookup yields CDR1 SGHDT and CDR2 YYEEEE. The germline V and J ends were trimmed by 0 bases and 2 bases, with 9 bases remaining between them. This CDR3 comprises 15 residues. In DNA form, the CDR3 reads TGTGCCAGCAGCTTGGGAGGGCCAGGCAATCAGCCCCAGCATTTT. Amino acids: CASSLGGPGNQPQHF.

The sample holds a few counts of this clonotype. This chain uses TRBV19 with TRBJ1-1; D call uncertain. The germline V gene has CDR1 LNHDA and CDR2 SQIVND (reference sequence). Deletions cut 10 bases from V and 4 bases from J, with 13 bases between. The CDR3 contains 12 residues. The CDR3 sequence is CATRVRVTEAFF. CDR3 bases: TGTGCCACTCGCGTACGGGTCACTGAAGCTTTCTTT.

The rearrangement uses TRBV7-6 and TRBJ1-6; D remains unclear. There are 14 residues in the CDR3. Germline CDR1 is SGHVS and CDR2 is FNYEAQ. Deletions cut 5 bases from V and 10 bases from J, with 15 bases between. Written as DNA, the CDR3 is TGTGCCAGCAGCCCGACCAGTAGTGAGTCACCCCTCCACTTT. It is translated as CASSPTSSESPLHF. The full variable domain, its missing parts supplied by reference TRBV7-6 and TRBJ1-6, is GAGVSQSPRYKVTKRGQDVALRCDPISGHVSLYWYRQALGQGPEFLTYFNYEAQQDKSGLPNDRFSAERPEGSISTLTIQRTEQRDSAMYRCASSPTSSESPLHFGNGTRLTVT.

V gene TRBV6-1 combines with J gene TRBJ2-1; tentatively, D is TRBD1 (5 bases). The CDR3 has 13 amino acids. Looked up from germline, CDR1 is MNHNS and CDR2 is SASEGT. V was shortened by 5 bases and J by 5 bases, with 10 bases between the two germline ends. CDR3 nucleotides: TGTGCCAGCAGTCAACAGGTCCACAATGAGCAGTTCTTC. This encodes CASSQQVHNEQFF.

In this sample, this clonotype turned up a few times. This rearrangement joins TRBV12-3 or TRBV12-4 to TRBJ1-1; no reliable D call. This CDR3 is 14 amino acids long. The V and J ends lost 5 bases and 4 bases respectively, with 14 bases between them. CDR3: CASSPPPSGTEAFF. Here the CDR3 DNA reads TGTGCCAGCAGTCCCCCTCCATCGGGCACTGAAGCTTTCTTT.

This clonotype occurred a few times. The chain carries TRBV6-2 or TRBV6-3 and TRBJ2-2; tentatively, D is TRBD1 (5 bases). The CDR3 is 18 amino acids. V was pared by 5 bases and J by 9 bases, with 28 bases between. Germline lookup yields CDR1 MNHEY and CDR2 SVGEGT. The DNA of the CDR3 is TGTGCCAGCAGTCTCCCCCCTTTCGGGCAGGGTTGGTACCGGGAGCTGTTTTTT. As protein: CASSLPPFGQGWYRELFF.

Judged by abundance, this clonotype is medium-sized. The gene calls are TRBV29-1 and TRBJ1-1, with unresolved D. The CDR3 contains 12 residues. The V end lost 3 bases, the J end lost 1 base, and 6 bases lay between the germline ends. Germline V gives CDR1 SQVTM, CDR2 ANQGSEA. CDR3 bases: TGCAGCGTTGACAGGAAGAACACTGAAGCTTTCTTT. Residues: CSVDRKNTEAFF.

The chain recombines TRBV14 with TRBJ2-7; 7 nucleotides agree with TRBD1. The junction had 4 bases not matched to a gene; V was cut back by 0 bases and J by 2 bases. The CDR3 length is 15 residues. The V gene's germline CDR1 is SGHDN and CDR2 FVKESK. CDR3 in DNA: TGTGCCAGCAGCCAAGAATCAGGACAGGCCTACGAGCAGTACTTC. This gives the protein CASSQESGQAYEQYF.

By sample fraction, this clonotype is medium-sized (0.01 to 0.1%). CDR3 region: CASTWGPEQFF. Here the CDR3 DNA reads TGTGCCAGTACATGGGGGCCCGAGCAGTTCTTC. The chain employs TRBV19 and TRBJ2-1; weak D call: TRBD1 (6 bases). Germline V gives CDR1 LNHDA, CDR2 SQIVND (reference sequence). Trimming removed 7 bases at V and 10 bases at J, with 11 bases between. The CDR3 covers 11 residues.

The genes are TRBV7-6 and TRBJ1-3; D uncertain. This CDR3 region has 16 residues. V was shortened by 2 bases and J by 0 bases, with 11 bases between the two germline ends. The V gene's germline CDR1 is SGHVS and CDR2 FNYEAQ. The CDR3 sequence is CASSLYVRHSGNTIYF. In DNA, the CDR3 is TGTGCCAGCAGCTTATATGTACGGCACTCTGGAAACACCATATATTTT. Together with reference TRBV7-6 and TRBJ1-3, the CDR3 gives the full variable domain: GAGVSQSPRYKVTKRGQDVALRCDPISGHVSLYWYRQALGQGPEFLTYFNYEAQQDKSGLPNDRFSAERPEGSISTLTIQRTEQRDSAMYRCASSLYVRHSGNTIYFGEGSWLTVV.

This clonotype was found a few times. The chain couples TRBV6-2 or TRBV6-3 to TRBJ2-1; 8 positions agree with TRBD2. Trimming removed 9 bases from V and 4 bases from J; junction bases left unmatched: 11. There are 15 residues in the CDR3. The V gene's germline CDR1 is MNHEY and CDR2 SVGEGT. The CDR3 spells CASTPPGGWYNEQFF. In DNA, the CDR3 is TGTGCCAGTACCCCCCCGGGGGGGTGGTACAATGAGCAGTTCTTC.

As concerns this clonotype: Sequence at one end of the junction differs from germline and may be a read error. This chain joins TRBV12-3 or TRBV12-4 and TRBJ2-1; D may be TRBD2 (5 bases). The CDR3 consists of 13 residues. The CDR3 region is CASSLTTTNDQFF. CDR3 coding DNA: TGTGCCAGCAGTTTGACGACTACCAATGACCAGTTCTTC.

This chain uses TRBV6-2 or TRBV6-3 with TRBJ2-7, with TRBD1 identical over 11 bases. The J segment lost 2 bases and the V segment lost 6 bases, leaving 9 bases of the junction unmatched. The CDR3 consists of 16 residues. Germline V lookup: CDR1 MNHEY, CDR2 SVGEGT. CDR3 nucleotides: TGTGCCAGCAGGCCCCGTTGGGACAGGGGGACCTACGAGCAGTACTTC. This codes for CASRPRWDRGTYEQYF.

This clonotype was seen more than once but under ten times. The chain couples TRBV19 to TRBJ1-1, with D possibly being TRBD1 (5 bases). With 4 bases removed from V and 6 bases from J, the gap between germline ends came to 21 bases. This CDR3 is built from 16 residues. Germline V gives CDR1 LNHDA, CDR2 SQIVND (reference sequence). The CDR3 DNA reads TGTGCCAGTAGTAGGGTGGCAGGGTTAGCTAGGTCTGAAGCTTTCTTT. Translating it yields CASSRVAGLARSEAFF.

The chain links TRBV7-2 to TRBJ2-3, with D uncertain. Germline V lookup: CDR1 SGHTA, CDR2 FQGNSA. The V and J ends lost 0 bases and 1 base respectively, with 8 bases between them. This CDR3 comprises 15 residues. The CDR3 loop is CASSLAGLGTDTQYF. The CDR3 DNA is TGTGCCAGCAGCTTAGCAGGGTTGGGCACAGATACGCAGTATTTT.

This clonotype was observed a few times. The CDR3 protein is CASSQGDMNTEAFF. The CDR3 DNA reads as TGTGCCAGTAGTCAGGGGGACATGAACACTGAAGCTTTCTTT. J is TRBJ1-1 and V is TRBV19, with 7 bases identical to TRBD1. CDR1 is LNHDA and CDR2 is SQIVND in the germline V gene (reference sequence). CDR3 length: 14 residues. The junction had 3 bases not matched to a gene; V was cut back by 5 bases and J by 0 bases.

This clonotype counts as medium-sized. V and J are TRBV19 and TRBJ2-6, with TRBD1 as a possible D gene (6 bases). V gave up 4 bases and J gave up 0 bases, with 13 bases separating them. CDR1 and CDR2 from the germline V gene are LNHDA and SQIVND (reference sequence). The CDR3 covers 17 residues. DNA for the CDR3: TGTGCCAGTAGTACCCGGGACATGAGCTCTGGGGCCAACGTCCTGACTTTC. This codes for CASSTRDMSSGANVLTF.

This clonotype occurred many times. The rearrangement links TRBV12-3 or TRBV12-4 to TRBJ2-7; D could derive from TRBD1 or TRBD2 (5 bases each). Deletions cut 5 bases from V and 3 bases from J, with 14 bases between. This CDR3 contains 14 residues. The CDR3 loop is CASSLSGPNYEQYF. DNA for the CDR3: TGTGCCAGCAGTCTCTCGGGACCGAACTACGAGCAGTACTTC.

This clonotype was detected a few times. This chain connects TRBV5-5 to TRBJ1-1, with TRBD1 matching over 7 bases. V was pared by 2 bases and J by 3 bases, with 1 base of the junction left unmatched. This CDR3 has 13 amino acids. Germline CDR1 SGHKS, CDR2 YYEKEE (reference sequence). CDR3 nucleotides: TGTGCCAGCAGCTTAGGGGGCGACACTGAAGCTTTCTTT. Its translation is CASSLGGDTEAFF.

The V gene is TRBV12-3 or TRBV12-4, the J gene TRBJ1-3; 7 bases match TRBD1. With V trimmed by 6 bases and J by 2 bases, 7 bases remained unmatched. The CDR3 contains 15 residues. Here the CDR3 DNA reads TGTGCCAGCAGCCAGGAGGGGGCCCCTGGAAACACCATATATTTT. This gives the protein CASSQEGAPGNTIYF.

In the case of this clonotype: A much larger clone is a single base away; this may be a read error. The CDR3 reads CACSDETGRNEQFF. Here the CDR3 DNA reads TGTGCCTGCAGTGACGAGACAGGGCGTAATGAGCAGTTCTTC. V and J are TRBV27 and TRBJ2-1; 7 bases are shared with TRBD1. The CDR3 is 14 residues long. Germline-derived CDR1 and CDR2 are MNHEY and SMNVEV (reference sequence).

J is TRBJ1-6 and V is TRBV20-1; D gene unclear. Germline V lookup: CDR1 DFQATT, CDR2 SNEGSKA (reference sequence). The CDR3 contains 15 residues. Trimming pared 4 bases from V and 3 bases from J, leaving 13 bases between. The CDR3 sequence: CSANADGVYNSPLHF. The DNA of the CDR3 is TGCAGTGCTAACGCCGACGGTGTCTATAATTCACCCCTCCACTTT.

V and J are TRBV12-3 or TRBV12-4 and TRBJ1-4, with TRBD1 matching 7 bases. J gave up 2 bases and V 5 bases, and 2 bases lay outside the gene matches. The CDR3 has 14 amino acids. As DNA, the CDR3 is TGTGCCAGCAGTCCGGGACAGACTAATGAAAAACTGTTTTTT. Protein product: CASSPGQTNEKLFF.

This clonotype appeared a few times. V usage is TRBV6-6 and J usage is TRBJ2-7, with D hard to call. Looked up from germline, CDR1 is MNHNY and CDR2 is SVGAGI (reference sequence). V dropped 6 bases and J dropped 2 bases, with 5 bases sitting between them. The CDR3 covers 11 residues. Here the CDR3 DNA reads TGTGCCAGCAGGGTAACCTACGAGCAGTACTTC. Translated, it gives CASRVTYEQYF.